This TCR beta chain was sequenced in a study of blood T cell repertoires in COVID-19. Study-level background: Sources were T cells, B-cell-depleted T cells, or PBMCs; the material itself was cDNA or gDNA.

In terms of age and location, participants ranged from roughly 18 to 90 years and lived in approximately 26 US areas. Allocation to cohorts depended on clinical history reported by the participants. In the original processing: Amplification of reference gene primers provided the estimated nucleated cell counts. TCRdb's table, derived via immunoSEQ multiplex PCR, lists solely in-frame clones and lacks some. V, J and clone size are taken as reported in that table, and D and trimming were inferred from the DNA itself. Of over 350,000 clones listed, approximately 88% are singletons. Germline CDR1 and CDR2: MNHEY and SVGAGI. This CDR3 region has 13 residues. The V and J ends lost 5 bases and 6 bases respectively, with 10 bases between them.

This receptor was taken from a woman in her twenties or thirties with acute COVID-19. Sequenced sample: PBMCs or T cells enriched from blood (not recorded which). This chain uses TRBV6-5 with TRBJ1-4; weak D call: TRBD1 (5 bases). CDR3 DNA: TGTGCCAGCAGTCCCGAAGGGGATGAAAAACTGTTTTTT. This sequence encodes CASSPEGDEKLFF.